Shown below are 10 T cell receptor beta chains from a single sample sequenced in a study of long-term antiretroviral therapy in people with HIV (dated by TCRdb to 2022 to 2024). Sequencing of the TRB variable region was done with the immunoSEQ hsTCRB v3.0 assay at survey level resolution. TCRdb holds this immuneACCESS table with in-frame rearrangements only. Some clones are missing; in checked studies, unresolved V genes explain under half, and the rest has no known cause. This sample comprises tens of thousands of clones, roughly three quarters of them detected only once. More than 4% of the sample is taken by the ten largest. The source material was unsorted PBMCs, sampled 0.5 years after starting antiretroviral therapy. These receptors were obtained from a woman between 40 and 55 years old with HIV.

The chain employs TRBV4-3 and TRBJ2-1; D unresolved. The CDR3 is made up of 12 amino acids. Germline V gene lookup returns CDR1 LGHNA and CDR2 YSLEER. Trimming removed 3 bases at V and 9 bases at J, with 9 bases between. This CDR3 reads CASSHPWGEQFF. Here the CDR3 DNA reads TGCGCCAGCAGCCATCCCTGGGGTGAGCAGTTCTTC.

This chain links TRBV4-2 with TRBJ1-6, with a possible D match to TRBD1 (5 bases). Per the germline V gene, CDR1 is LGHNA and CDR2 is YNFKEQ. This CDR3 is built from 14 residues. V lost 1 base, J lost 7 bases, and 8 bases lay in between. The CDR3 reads CASSQGDSNSPLHF. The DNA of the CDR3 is TGTGCCAGCAGCCAAGGGGACTCGAATTCACCCCTCCACTTT.

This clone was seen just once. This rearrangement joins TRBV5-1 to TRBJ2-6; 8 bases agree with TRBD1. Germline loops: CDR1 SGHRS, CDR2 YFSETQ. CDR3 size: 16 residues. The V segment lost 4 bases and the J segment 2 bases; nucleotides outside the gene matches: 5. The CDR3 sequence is CASSAGQVTGANVLTF. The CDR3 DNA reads TGCGCCAGCAGCGCGGGACAGGTCACTGGGGCCAACGTCCTGACTTTC.

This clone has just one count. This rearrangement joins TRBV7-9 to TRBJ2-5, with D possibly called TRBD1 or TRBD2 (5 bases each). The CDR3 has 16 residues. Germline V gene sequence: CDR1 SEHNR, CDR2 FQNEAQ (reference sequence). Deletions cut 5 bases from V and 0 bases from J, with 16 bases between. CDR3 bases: TGTGCCAGCAGCAAAGCCGGGACCGGGTACCAAGAGACCCAGTACTTC. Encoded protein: CASSKAGTGYQETQYF. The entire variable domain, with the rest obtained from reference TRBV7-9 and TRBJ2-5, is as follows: DTGVSQNPRHKITKRGQNVTFRCDPISEHNRLYWYRQTLGQGPEFLTYFQNEAQLEKSRLLSDRFSAERPKGSFSTLEIQRTEQGDSAMYLCASSKAGTGYQETQYFGPGTRLLVL.

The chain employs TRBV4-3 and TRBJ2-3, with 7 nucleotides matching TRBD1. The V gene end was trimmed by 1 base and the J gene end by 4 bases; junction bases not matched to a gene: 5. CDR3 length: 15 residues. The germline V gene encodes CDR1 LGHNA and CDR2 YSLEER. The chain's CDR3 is CASSQGGQMADTQYF. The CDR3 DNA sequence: TGCGCCAGCAGCCAAGGGGGACAGATGGCAGATACGCAGTATTTT.

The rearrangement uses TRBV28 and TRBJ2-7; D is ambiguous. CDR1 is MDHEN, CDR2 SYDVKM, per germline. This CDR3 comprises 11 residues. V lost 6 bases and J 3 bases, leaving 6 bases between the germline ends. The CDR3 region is CASRSHYEQYF. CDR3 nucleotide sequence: TGTGCCAGCAGGTCCCACTACGAGCAGTACTTC.

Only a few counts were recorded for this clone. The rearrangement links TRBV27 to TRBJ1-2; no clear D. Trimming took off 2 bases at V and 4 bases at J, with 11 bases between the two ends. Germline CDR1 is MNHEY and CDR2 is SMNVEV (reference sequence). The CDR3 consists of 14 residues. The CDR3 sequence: CASSLMWRSYGYTF. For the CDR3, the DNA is TGTGCCAGCAGTTTAATGTGGAGATCCTATGGCTACACCTTC.

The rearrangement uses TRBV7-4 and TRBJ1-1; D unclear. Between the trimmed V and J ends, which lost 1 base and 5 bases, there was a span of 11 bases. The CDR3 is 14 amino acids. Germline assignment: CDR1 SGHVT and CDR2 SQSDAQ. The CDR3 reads CASSLVPRNTEAFF. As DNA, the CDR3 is TGTGCCAGCAGCTTAGTCCCACGTAATACTGAAGCTTTCTTT.

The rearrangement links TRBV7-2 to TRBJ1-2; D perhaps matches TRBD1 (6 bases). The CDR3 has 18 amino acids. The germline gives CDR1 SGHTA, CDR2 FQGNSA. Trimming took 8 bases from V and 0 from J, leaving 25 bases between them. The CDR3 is CASASDPPGARSNYGYTF. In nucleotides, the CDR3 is TGTGCCAGCGCTTCAGATCCCCCAGGGGCACGTTCTAACTATGGCTACACCTTC.

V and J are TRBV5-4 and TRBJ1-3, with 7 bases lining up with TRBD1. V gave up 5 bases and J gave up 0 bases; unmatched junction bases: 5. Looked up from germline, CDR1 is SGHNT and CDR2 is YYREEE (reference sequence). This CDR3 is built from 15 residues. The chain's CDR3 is CASSMEGASGNTIYF. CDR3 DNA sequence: TGTGCCAGCAGTATGGAGGGGGCCTCTGGAAACACCATATATTTT.